Following are 5 T cell receptor beta chains from one sample sequenced in a study of identical twins. TCRdb reanalysed the 5' RACE reads using MiXCR and keeps one entry per CDR3 protein. The sample includes 300,000 or so distinct CDR3 sequences, roughly 9.7% seen only once; the top ten take approximately 6.6%. The same sample was also studied in work on yellow fever vaccine responses in identical twins.

Sample: CD8+ T cells sorted from blood. The origin of the receptors is a woman aged 18-29 years in good health.

The V call is TRBV29-1, the J call TRBJ2-3; TRBD2 matches 9 bases. The V and J ends lost 3 bases and 0 bases, in that order; junction bases with no gene match: 10. Germline loops: CDR1 SQVTM, CDR2 ANQGSEA. The CDR3 has 17 amino acids. CDR3 region: CSVDSVASGASTDTQYF. CDR3 in DNA: TGCAGCGTTGATTCTGTAGCTAGCGGGGCTAGCACAGATACGCAGTATTTT.

This clonotype was detected a few times. An end of the junction differs from the germline gene, which may be a read error. The chain carries TRBV12-3 or TRBV12-4 and TRBJ2-7; D might be TRBD1 or TRBD2, each matching 6 bases. This CDR3 contains 13 residues. CDR3 nucleotides: TGTGCCAGCAGTTCGGGACACCGGTCGGGGGCCCTGTTC. Residues: CASSSGHRSGALF.

This clonotype has only a few counts. The chain uses TRBV28 and TRBJ1-3, with TRBD1 as a possible D gene (5 bases). Germline V lookup: CDR1 MDHEN, CDR2 SYDVKM. The ends were cut back, 4 bases at V and 1 base at J, with 8 bases in the middle. This CDR3 region has 14 residues. The CDR3 is CASSWGVSGNTIYF. In nucleotides, the CDR3 is TGTGCCAGCAGTTGGGGGGTATCTGGAAACACCATATATTTT.

This clonotype appeared many times. The chain recombines TRBV7-9 with TRBJ1-2; D unclear. Trimming took off 7 bases at V and 2 bases at J, with 5 bases between the two ends. CDR1 and CDR2 from the germline V gene are SEHNR and FQNEAQ (reference sequence). The CDR3 is 11 amino acids. The CDR3 reads CASTLNYGYTF. In DNA form, the CDR3 reads TGTGCCAGCACTCTGAACTATGGCTACACCTTC. The full variable domain, its missing parts supplied by reference TRBV7-9 and TRBJ1-2, is DTGVSQNPRHKITKRGQNVTFRCDPISEHNRLYWYRQTLGQGPEFLTYFQNEAQLEKSRLLSDRFSAERPKGSFSTLEIQRTEQGDSAMYLCASTLNYGYTFGSGTRLTVV.

This rearrangement joins TRBV9 to TRBJ2-7, with 10 bases aligning to TRBD2. This CDR3 has 14 residues. Trimming removed 4 bases from V and 7 bases from J; junction bases left unmatched: 8. Per germline, CDR1 SGDLS and CDR2 YYNGEE. In nucleotides, the CDR3 is TGTGCCAGCAGCCAAAGCGGGGGGGCCGGGGAGCAGTACTTC. Amino acid sequence: CASSQSGGAGEQYF.